Below are 6 T cell receptor beta chains sequenced from a single sample in a study of OX40 agonist ivuxolimab in advanced cancers. The method was immunoSEQ multiplex PCR; TCRdb's version includes in-frame clones alone and lacks a portion of them. The data show 65,000 to 95,000 clones, with roughly 80% seen just once and roughly 0.5% held by the top ten. Sample: CD4+ or CD8+ T cells sorted from blood, taken in a trial of the OX40 agonist ivuxolimab. The receptors here all came from an adult with an advanced solid tumor such as melanoma, head and neck, liver or kidney cancer.

V gene TRBV9 combines with J gene TRBJ2-3; unclear D gene. V lost 1 base and J lost 2, with 20 bases in between. From germline, CDR1 is SGDLS and CDR2 YYNGEE. This CDR3 has 18 residues. CDR3 DNA: TGTGCCAGCAGCGTACTGGCAGCACCCAAAGGGCACACAGATACGCAGTATTTT. Translation gives CASSVLAAPKGHTDTQYF. The complete variable domain, with remaining parts taken from reference TRBV9 and TRBJ2-3, reads DSGVTQTPKHLITATGQRVTLRCSPRSGDLSVYWYQQSLDQGLQFLIQYYNGEERAKGNILERFSAQQFPDLHSELNLSSLELGDSALYFCASSVLAAPKGHTDTQYFGPGTRLTVL.

V and J are TRBV5-1 and TRBJ1-1; D is undetermined. The CDR3 spans 14 residues. Germline V gene data show CDR1 as SGHRS and CDR2 as YFSETQ. The V end was cut by 5 bases, the J end by 4 bases, with 15 bases between. The DNA for the CDR3 is TGCGCCAGCAGTTCAGTTATAGGAAGCACTGAAGCTTTCTTT. Its protein is CASSSVIGSTEAFF.

This rearrangement joins TRBV2 to TRBJ1-1; 8 bases line up with TRBD1. The CDR3 length is 13 residues. Germline CDR1 is SNHLY and CDR2 is FYNNEI. V lost 6 bases and J lost 4; bases outside the gene matches: 4. In nucleotides, the CDR3 is TGTGCCAGCAGCTCACAGGGGGGCACTGAAGCTTTCTTT. Residues: CASSSQGGTEAFF.

The chain joins TRBV2 to TRBJ2-2; D might be TRBD1 (6 bases). With 6 bases removed from V and 7 bases from J, the gap between germline ends came to 18 bases. The V gene's germline CDR1 is SNHLY and CDR2 FYNNEI. This CDR3 comprises 15 residues. CDR3 in amino acids: CASRPRDTGSGELFF. CDR3 DNA sequence: TGTGCCAGCAGGCCCCGGGACACCGGAAGCGGGGAGCTGTTTTTT. The full variable domain, its missing parts supplied by reference TRBV2 and TRBJ2-2, is EPEVTQTPSHQVTQMGQEVILRCVPISNHLYFYWYRQILGQKVEFLVSFYNNEISEKSEIFDDQFSVERPDGSNFTLKIRSTKLEDSAMYFCASRPRDTGSGELFFGEGSRLTVL.

V is TRBV28 and J is TRBJ1-4; 7 bases align to TRBD1. With V trimmed by 1 base and J by 8 bases, 7 bases remained unmatched. The CDR3 covers 15 residues. Germline CDR1 reads MDHEN; CDR2 reads SYDVKM. The CDR3 loop reads CASSLLGQLGEKLFF. The CDR3 DNA reads as TGTGCCAGCAGTTTATTGGGACAGCTGGGAGAAAAACTGTTTTTT.

This chain joins TRBV5-4 and TRBJ2-1, with D tentatively TRBD1 (6 bases). Germline V CDR1 and CDR2: SGHNT, YYREEE (reference sequence). Trimming pared 5 bases from V and 9 bases from J, leaving 21 bases between. The CDR3 is made up of 15 amino acids. As DNA, the CDR3 is TGTGCCAGCAGTCAGGACAGTTCTAAAAATCGTGAGCAGTTCTTC. Its protein product is CASSQDSSKNREQFF.